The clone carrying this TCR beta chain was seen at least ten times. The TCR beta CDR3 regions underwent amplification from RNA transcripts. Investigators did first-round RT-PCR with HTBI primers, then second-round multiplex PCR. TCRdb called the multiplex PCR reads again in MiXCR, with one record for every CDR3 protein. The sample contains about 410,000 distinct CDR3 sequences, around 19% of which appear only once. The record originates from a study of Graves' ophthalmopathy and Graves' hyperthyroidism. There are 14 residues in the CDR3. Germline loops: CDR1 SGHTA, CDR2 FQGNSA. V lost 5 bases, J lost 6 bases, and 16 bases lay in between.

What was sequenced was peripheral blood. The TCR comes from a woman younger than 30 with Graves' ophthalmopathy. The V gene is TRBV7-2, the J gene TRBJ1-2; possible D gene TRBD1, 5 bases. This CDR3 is CASSPDMIGNGYTF. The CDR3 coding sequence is TGTGCCAGCAGCCCGGACATGATCGGGAATGGCTACACCTTC.